The 15 T cell receptor beta chains below were found in one sample sequenced in a study of shared clonotypes between healthy human individuals. TCRdb's table, derived via immunoSEQ multiplex PCR, lists solely in-frame clones and lacks some. The repertoire holds approximately 1,500,000 clones, with 95% to 99% as singletons. Sequenced input: naive CD4+ T cells sorted from blood. Subset in this sample: CD45RA+ positively selected. The receptors shown here come from a man aged 25-45 years in good health.

CDR3 loop: CASSSGLAGVGEQFF. For the CDR3, the DNA is TGTGCCAGCAGCTCGGGACTAGCGGGAGTCGGGGAGCAGTTCTTC. The chain is built from TRBV5-4 and TRBJ2-1; the match to TRBD2 covers 14 bases. The germline V gene encodes CDR1 SGHNT and CDR2 YYREEE (reference sequence). V lost 3 bases to trimming and J lost 10 bases; unmatched junction nucleotides: 6. This CDR3 has 15 residues.

The gene calls are TRBV10-1 and TRBJ2-3, with 8 bases lining up with TRBD2. CDR1 WNHNN and CDR2 SYGVQD come from the germline V gene (reference sequence). The CDR3 is made up of 16 amino acids. V lost 2 bases, J lost 3 bases, and 7 bases stayed unmatched. The CDR3 DNA reads as TGCGCCAGCAGTGAGACGGGAGGGGGGGGAACAGATACGCAGTATTTT. Amino acid sequence: CASSETGGGGTDTQYF.

The gene calls are TRBV5-8 and TRBJ2-2; D is unclear. Germline CDR1 is SGHTS and CDR2 is YDEGEE. The CDR3 loop spans 14 amino acids. The V end was cut by 0 bases, the J end by 7 bases, with 10 bases between. For the CDR3, the DNA is TGTGCCAGCAGCTTGGCTACTCCAGACGGGGAGCTGTTTTTT. Protein product: CASSLATPDGELFF.

Regarding this clone: A junction end diverges from the germline sequence, so it may reflect a read error. The chain uses TRBV7-8 and TRBJ1-2; possibly TRBD1 for D (6 bases). The germline V gene has CDR1 SGHVS and CDR2 FQNEAQ. The CDR3 is made up of 13 amino acids. The CDR3 nucleotides read TGTGCCAGCAGCTTCGACGAGGCCGGGGGCTGCACCTTC. Translated, it gives CASSFDEAGGCTF.

The chain has TRBV19 and TRBJ2-7; no definite D call. There are 13 residues in the CDR3. The V gene's germline CDR1 is LNHDA and CDR2 SQIVND (reference sequence). V gave up 4 bases and J gave up 0 bases, with 7 bases separating them. The CDR3 nucleotides are TGTGCCAGTAGTACGCCTAACTCCTACGAGCAGTACTTC. Translated: CASSTPNSYEQYF. The entire variable domain, with the rest obtained from reference TRBV19 and TRBJ2-7, is as follows: DGGITQSPKYLFRKEGQNVTLSCEQNLNHDAMYWYRQDPGQGLRLIYYSQIVNDFQKGDIAEGYSVSREKKESFPLTVTSAQKNPTAFYLCASSTPNSYEQYFGPGTRLTVT.

This clone was picked up one time. The chain recombines TRBV5-4 with TRBJ2-2, with 9 bases fitting TRBD2. The CDR3 length is 16 residues. V trimming: 0 bases; J trimming: 1 base; junction bases outside the gene matches: 1. Germline CDR1 and CDR2: SGHNT and YYREEE (reference sequence). The CDR3 sequence is CASSLGLAENTGELFF. CDR3 sequence (DNA): TGTGCCAGCAGCTTGGGACTAGCGGAGAACACCGGGGAGCTGTTTTTT.

The V call is TRBV29-1, the J call TRBJ2-2; D gene ambiguous. V dropped 1 base and J dropped 6 bases, with 9 bases sitting between them. From germline, CDR1 is SQVTM and CDR2 ANQGSEA. The CDR3 has 13 residues. The CDR3 spells CSVEVRRAGELFF. The CDR3 DNA reads as TGCAGCGTTGAAGTACGACGAGCCGGGGAGCTGTTTTTT.

The chain is built from TRBV12-5 and TRBJ2-6; D not certain. Germline loops: CDR1 LGHNT, CDR2 FRNRAP. The CDR3 totals 13 residues. V shed 3 bases and J shed 2 bases, with 2 bases lying between them. The CDR3 nucleotides are TGTGCTAGTGGTTTAGCTGGGGCCAACGTCCTGACTTTC. It yields the protein CASGLAGANVLTF.

V gene TRBV28 combines with J gene TRBJ2-5, with a weak D call TRBD2 (5 bases). This CDR3 spans 17 amino acids. Germline V lookup: CDR1 MDHEN, CDR2 SYDVKM. Trimming took off 3 bases at V and 5 bases at J, with 22 bases between the two ends. This CDR3 is CASSLTTGILGGETQYF. CDR3 bases: TGTGCCAGCAGTTTGACAACCGGGATCCTTGGCGGGGAGACCCAGTACTTC.

Only one count was recorded for this clone. This chain connects TRBV10-3 to TRBJ1-4; 7 bases map to TRBD1. J lost 7 bases, V lost 10 bases, and 15 bases had no gene match. The CDR3 loop spans 15 amino acids. In germline, CDR1 is ENHRY, CDR2 SYGVKD. The CDR3 coding sequence is TGTGCCACCTCCCGGGACAGTCCCGGTGGTGAAAAACTGTTTTTT. It yields the protein CATSRDSPGGEKLFF.

This clone appeared a single time. V gene TRBV2 combines with J gene TRBJ1-2; D ambiguous. The CDR3 has 13 amino acids. The germline V gene has CDR1 SNHLY and CDR2 FYNNEI. Trimming shortened V by 8 bases and J by 5 bases, and 15 bases separated the two germline ends. CDR3 DNA sequence: TGTGCCAGCCTAAGTGGTTCAGGTTATGGCTACACCTTC. This translates into CASLSGSGYGYTF.

This clone has just one count. The rearrangement links TRBV25-1 to TRBJ2-1; 12 nucleotides match TRBD2. The V segment lost 8 bases and the J segment 4 bases; nucleotides outside the gene matches: 3. The length of the CDR3 is 14 residues. CDR1 is MGHDK, CDR2 SYGVNS, per germline. CDR3 in amino acids: CASGLAGSYNEQFF. In DNA, the CDR3 is TGTGCCAGCGGACTAGCGGGATCTTACAATGAGCAGTTCTTC.

The rearrangement joins TRBV7-9 to TRBJ2-7; TRBD2 matches 10 bases. There are 15 residues in the CDR3. Germline assignment: CDR1 SEHNR and CDR2 FQNEAQ (reference sequence). J gave up 2 bases and V 5 bases, and 6 bases lay outside the gene matches. CDR3 in amino acids: CASSHGLAVPYEQYF. The CDR3, as DNA: TGTGCCAGCAGCCACGGACTAGCGGTTCCCTACGAGCAGTACTTC.

The chain joins TRBV10-3 to TRBJ2-1, with 9 bases identical to TRBD1. The CDR3 is 14 amino acids. Germline assignment: CDR1 ENHRY and CDR2 SYGVKD. V trimming: 4 bases; J trimming: 4 bases; junction bases outside the gene matches: 2. The CDR3 here is CAISGDRAYNEQFF. CDR3 bases: TGTGCCATCAGTGGGGACAGGGCATACAATGAGCAGTTCTTC.

CDR3 nucleotides: TGTGCCAGCAGCCCCGGGACGACTTGGGGTAGCACCGGGGAGCTGTTTTTT. The encoded protein is CASSPGTTWGSTGELFF. This chain links TRBV7-9 with TRBJ2-2, with D perhaps matching TRBD1 or TRBD2 (5 bases each). V was pared by 5 bases and J by 4 bases, with 20 bases between. From germline, CDR1 is SEHNR and CDR2 FQNEAQ (reference sequence). The CDR3 length is 17 residues.